This is a list of T cell receptor beta chains from one sample in a study of blood T cell repertoires in COVID-19. Only in-frame clones appear in the TCRdb table, and some are missing; sequencing was by immunoSEQ multiplex PCR. This sample yields 240,000 or so clones, of which approximately 83% are seen a single time; around 2.9% belongs to the top ten. Material for sequencing was peripheral blood. The receptors stem from a woman aged 25 to 39 who had recovered from COVID-19. Both conserved end residues are part of each CDR3. The order of the fields is J gene, V gene, clone size, D gene, CDR3 DNA, CDR3 protein. D genes are given only for firm matches. A row's size may be missing; if present it is once, few, many or a size class.

j_gene: TRBJ2-7; v_gene: TRBV3-1/TRBV3-2; abundance: .; d_gene: TRBD2; CDR3nt: TGTGCCAGCAGCCAAGAGGGACTAGCGGGGGACGAGCAGTACTTC; CDR3aa: CASSQEGLAGDEQYF
j_gene: TRBJ2-7; v_gene: TRBV6-5; abundance: .; d_gene: .; CDR3nt: TGTGCCAGCATCGAGGGGCTAGGGGGCTACGAGCAGTACTTC; CDR3aa: CASIEGLGGYEQYF
j_gene: TRBJ1-6; v_gene: TRBV5-6; abundance: .; d_gene: TRBD1; CDR3nt: TGTGCCAGCAGCCGTCTTGGGACAGGAGGGAATAATTCACCCCTCCACTTT; CDR3aa: CASSRLGTGGNNSPLHF
j_gene: TRBJ2-1; v_gene: TRBV5-1; abundance: .; d_gene: TRBD2; CDR3nt: TGCGCCAGCAGTAGCGGGGGGATGACCTACAATGAGCAGTTCTTC; CDR3aa: CASSSGGMTYNEQFF
j_gene: TRBJ1-2; v_gene: TRBV5-4; abundance: .; d_gene: TRBD1; CDR3nt: TGTGCCAGCAGCTACGTCCCGGGACAGGGTAGACTCCCTAACTATGGCTACACCTTC; CDR3aa: CASSYVPGQGRLPNYGYTF
j_gene: TRBJ2-7; v_gene: TRBV7-2; abundance: .; d_gene: TRBD2; CDR3nt: TGTGCCAGCAGCCGGACTAGATCCTACGAGCAGTACTTC; CDR3aa: CASSRTRSYEQYF
j_gene: TRBJ1-2; v_gene: TRBV6-5; abundance: .; d_gene: .; CDR3nt: TGTGCCAGCAGTCGGGGGGCGGACTATGGCTACACCTTC; CDR3aa: CASSRGADYGYTF
j_gene: TRBJ1-6; v_gene: TRBV6-5; abundance: .; d_gene: .; CDR3nt: TGTGCCAGCAACGGGGTTGAGATGGGTTCACCCCTCCACTTT; CDR3aa: CASNGVEMGSPLHF
j_gene: TRBJ1-5; v_gene: TRBV30; abundance: .; d_gene: .; CDR3nt: TGTGCCTGGAGTGTACAGGGAAGTCAGCCCCAGCATTTT; CDR3aa: CAWSVQGSQPQHF
j_gene: TRBJ1-4; v_gene: TRBV19; abundance: .; d_gene: .; CDR3nt: TGTGCCAGTAGTCTACAGGGAATTAATGAAAAACTGTTTTTT; CDR3aa: CASSLQGINEKLFF
j_gene: TRBJ1-2; v_gene: TRBV6-5; abundance: .; d_gene: TRBD1; CDR3nt: TGTGCCAGCAATCCGGACAGGGACTATGGCTACACCTTC; CDR3aa: CASNPDRDYGYTF
j_gene: TRBJ2-2; v_gene: TRBV11-2; abundance: .; d_gene: .; CDR3nt: TGTGCCAGCAGCTTAGGGAGACAGGGGACTATCACCGGGGAGCTGTTTTTT; CDR3aa: CASSLGRQGTITGELFF
j_gene: TRBJ1-1; v_gene: TRBV4-2; abundance: .; d_gene: .; CDR3nt: TGTGCCAGCAGCCAAGTGGATCGACAGACTGAAGCTTTCTTT; CDR3aa: CASSQVDRQTEAFF
j_gene: TRBJ1-1; v_gene: TRBV25-1; abundance: .; d_gene: .; CDR3nt: TGTGCCAGCAGTAAAAGTGGAGGAAGGACTGAAGCTTTCTTT; CDR3aa: CASSKSGGRTEAFF
j_gene: TRBJ2-1; v_gene: TRBV19; abundance: .; d_gene: .; CDR3nt: TGTGCCAGCTCGCCAGCAGGACACACGGACAATGAGCAGTTCTTC; CDR3aa: CASSPAGHTDNEQFF
j_gene: TRBJ1-2; v_gene: TRBV6-5; abundance: .; d_gene: TRBD1; CDR3nt: TGTGCCAGCAGAGACCCCGGACAGGGAAGCTATGGCTACACCTTC; CDR3aa: CASRDPGQGSYGYTF
j_gene: TRBJ2-1; v_gene: TRBV5-1; abundance: .; d_gene: .; CDR3nt: TGCGCCAGCAGCTTGGGTACGGAGGGGTTCAATGAGCAGTTCTTC; CDR3aa: CASSLGTEGFNEQFF
j_gene: TRBJ1-2; v_gene: TRBV19; abundance: .; d_gene: .; CDR3nt: TGTGCCAGTAGCCCCCGCCAGGGGCAGGCCTCTGGCTACACCTTC; CDR3aa: CASSPRQGQASGYTF
j_gene: TRBJ1-4; v_gene: TRBV10-1; abundance: .; d_gene: TRBD1; CDR3nt: TGCGCCAGCAGTTCTAAATGGGACAGGAATAATGAAAAACTGTTTTTT; CDR3aa: CASSSKWDRNNEKLFF
j_gene: TRBJ2-3; v_gene: TRBV7-2; abundance: once; d_gene: .; CDR3nt: TGTGCCAGCAGCATCCTGGGCACCTCAGGCCCCACAGATACGCAGTATTTT; CDR3aa: CASSILGTSGPTDTQYF
j_gene: TRBJ2-5; v_gene: TRBV7-7; abundance: .; d_gene: TRBD1; CDR3nt: TGTGCCAGCAGCGCAGACAGGGCGGAGACCCAGTACTTC; CDR3aa: CASSADRAETQYF
j_gene: TRBJ2-2; v_gene: TRBV9; abundance: .; d_gene: .; CDR3nt: TGTGCCAGCAGGGCCACGACAATCACCGGGGAGCTGTTTTTT; CDR3aa: CASRATTITGELFF
j_gene: TRBJ1-6; v_gene: TRBV6-5; abundance: .; d_gene: .; CDR3nt: TGTGCCAGCAGTTTCTCGACCGGGACTGCCAATTCACCCCTCCACTTT; CDR3aa: CASSFSTGTANSPLHF
j_gene: TRBJ1-6; v_gene: TRBV9; abundance: .; d_gene: TRBD1; CDR3nt: TGTGCCAGCAGCCGAGCTAGTGTTCCCTGGACAGGACGAGACTCACCCCTCCACTTT; CDR3aa: CASSRASVPWTGRDSPLHF
j_gene: TRBJ2-2; v_gene: TRBV6-5; abundance: .; d_gene: .; CDR3nt: TGTGCCAGCGGTCTCAGTGCCGGGGAGCTGTTTTTT; CDR3aa: CASGLSAGELFF
j_gene: TRBJ2-1; v_gene: TRBV29-1; abundance: .; d_gene: .; CDR3nt: TGCAGCGTGGGGGCCATCAATGAGCAGTTCTTC; CDR3aa: CSVGAINEQFF
j_gene: TRBJ2-6; v_gene: TRBV7-2; abundance: .; d_gene: .; CDR3nt: TGTGCCAGCAGCTTGCAGGTCAGGGCCCTAGCTGGGGCCAACGTCCTGACTTTC; CDR3aa: CASSLQVRALAGANVLTF
j_gene: TRBJ1-1; v_gene: TRBV11-2; abundance: .; d_gene: TRBD1; CDR3nt: TGTGCCAGCAGCTTCCCGGGACAGGGGTCCATGAACACTGAAGCTTTCTTT; CDR3aa: CASSFPGQGSMNTEAFF
j_gene: TRBJ2-3; v_gene: TRBV27; abundance: .; d_gene: .; CDR3nt: TGTGCCAGCAGCCCCCGACAAAGGACTGCCACTAGCACAGATACGCAGTATTTT; CDR3aa: CASSPRQRTATSTDTQYF
j_gene: TRBJ2-7; v_gene: TRBV10-3; abundance: .; d_gene: TRBD1; CDR3nt: TGTGCCATCAGTAGGACAGGGGGGCGAGGTACCGAGCAGTACTTC; CDR3aa: CAISRTGGRGTEQYF
j_gene: TRBJ1-3; v_gene: TRBV6-6; abundance: many; d_gene: .; CDR3nt: TGTGCCAGCAGCGGCCTGACAGGTACATCTGGAAACACCATATATTTT; CDR3aa: CASSGLTGTSGNTIYF
j_gene: TRBJ1-3; v_gene: TRBV18; abundance: .; d_gene: TRBD1; CDR3nt: TGTGCCAGCTCACCAGAAGGGGGCGAAGGAAACACCATATATTTT; CDR3aa: CASSPEGGEGNTIYF
j_gene: TRBJ2-3; v_gene: TRBV12-3/TRBV12-4; abundance: .; d_gene: .; CDR3nt: TGTGCCAGCAGAACTTTTGGTACAGATACGCAGTATTTT; CDR3aa: CASRTFGTDTQYF
j_gene: TRBJ2-3; v_gene: TRBV27; abundance: .; d_gene: .; CDR3nt: TGTGCCAGTTCTCGTCTAAACACAGATACGCAGTATTTT; CDR3aa: CASSRLNTDTQYF
j_gene: TRBJ1-6; v_gene: TRBV6-1; abundance: .; d_gene: TRBD1; CDR3nt: TGTGCCAGCAGTGAGGGGACAGGGGTTTCACCCCTCCACTTT; CDR3aa: CASSEGTGVSPLHF
j_gene: TRBJ2-7; v_gene: TRBV6-4; abundance: .; d_gene: TRBD2; CDR3nt: TGTGCCAGCAGTGTTCAGGGAGGGTCGGGCGAGCAGTACTTC; CDR3aa: CASSVQGGSGEQYF
j_gene: TRBJ2-5; v_gene: TRBV27; abundance: once; d_gene: TRBD1; CDR3nt: TGTGCCAGCAGTTGGGACAGGGGGCTGGAGACCCAGTACTTC; CDR3aa: CASSWDRGLETQYF
j_gene: TRBJ2-7; v_gene: TRBV2; abundance: .; d_gene: TRBD2; CDR3nt: TGTGCCAGCAGTGATGGGCGGGGGACCTACGAGCAGTACTTC; CDR3aa: CASSDGRGTYEQYF
j_gene: TRBJ2-1; v_gene: TRBV19; abundance: once; d_gene: .; CDR3nt: TGTGCCAGTAGTATACCGTCAGGGGCCAATTACAATGAGCAGTTCTTC; CDR3aa: CASSIPSGANYNEQFF
j_gene: TRBJ1-1; v_gene: TRBV3-1/TRBV3-2; abundance: .; d_gene: .; CDR3nt: TGTGCCAGCAGCCAAGATTTTGGGGGGGGAACTGAAGCTTTCTTT; CDR3aa: CASSQDFGGGTEAFF